This T cell receptor beta chain was captured by sequencing in a study of T cell responses to AZD1222 COVID-19 vaccine. Profiling relied on immunoSEQ multiplex PCR, and the TCRdb table lists in-frame clones only, not all of them. The table shows about 120,000 clones, with about 92% occurring only once. With regard to this clone: The antigen remains unidentified.

CDR1 and CDR2 (germline): SGHRS, YFSETQ. V lost 3 bases to trimming and J lost 4 bases; unmatched junction nucleotides: 5. The CDR3 consists of 14 residues. Notes on the study in general: Baseline antibody screening turned up just five to seven seropositive AZD1222 recipients.

Material: peripheral blood, obtained on day 0 of AZD1222 vaccination. The V and J genes are TRBV5-1 and TRBJ1-1; 8 bases are shared with TRBD1. This clonotype originated in an adult in good health. CDR3 amino acids: CASSYQGASTEAFF. The CDR3 coding sequence is TGCGCCAGCAGCTACCAGGGGGCAAGCACTGAAGCTTTCTTT.